These T cell receptor beta chains were read from a single sample in a study of T cells after posttransplantation cyclophosphamide. Clones were sequenced by immunoSEQ multiplex PCR, and TCRdb holds only the in-frame ones, with some missing. The sample has approximately 15,000 clones, over 75% seen once. Material: memory CD4+ T cells sorted from PBMCs. These receptors came from a middle-aged man in good health, CMV-negative, and a related stem cell transplant donor. Each CDR3 is given with its conserved first and last residue. The D gene is left open where the match is weak. Size values are once, few and many counts, or a class for expanded clones, and some rows have none.

NA	NA	TRBV19	TRBJ2-7	CASSTTFTSGVPSEQYF	TGTGCCAGTAGTACCACCTTTACCTCCGGAGTCCCCTCGGAGCAGTACTTC
NA	TRBD2	TRBV7-2	TRBJ2-3	CASRGGLATDTQYF	TGTGCCAGCAGGGGGGGACTAGCGACAGATACGCAGTATTTT
NA	TRBD1	TRBV4-1	TRBJ1-2	CASSRPNRGTTVGYTF	TGCGCCAGCAGCCGACCGAACAGGGGGACAACCGTTGGCTACACCTTC
NA	NA	TRBV7-7	TRBJ2-3	CASSLGTSTDTQYF	TGTGCTAGCAGCTTGGGCACTAGCACAGATACGCAGTATTTT
NA	NA	TRBV11-3	TRBJ2-5	CASSLVGGTQYF	TGTGCCAGCAGCTTAGTGGGGGGGACCCAGTACTTC
NA	TRBD2	TRBV18	TRBJ2-5	CASSPVAGGQQETQYF	TGTGCCAGCTCACCTGTCGCGGGGGGACAACAAGAGACCCAGTACTTC
NA	NA	TRBV9	TRBJ1-3	CASSVAPTDYSGNTIYF	TGTGCCAGCAGCGTAGCTCCCACGGACTACTCTGGAAACACCATATATTTT
NA	TRBD2	TRBV27	TRBJ2-1	CASSFGGSELNEQFF	TGTGCCAGCAGTTTCGGCGGGAGTGAATTGAATGAGCAGTTCTTC
NA	NA	TRBV7-3	TRBJ1-3	CASSLLRGNTIYF	TGTGCCAGCAGCTTACTCAGGGGAAACACCATATATTTT
NA	TRBD1	TRBV27	TRBJ2-1	CASSLRGAGGTYNEQFF	TGTGCCAGCAGTTTACGAGGCGCAGGGGGCACCTACAATGAGCAGTTCTTC
few	NA	TRBV30	TRBJ2-3	CASHLWQGRNTQYF	TGTGCCTCCCACCTCTGGCAGGGGCGGAATACGCAGTATTTT
NA	TRBD1	TRBV2	TRBJ1-6	CASMGQAGNSPLHF	TGTGCCAGCATGGGACAGGCGGGAAATTCACCCCTCCACTTT
NA	NA	TRBV6-6	TRBJ1-4	CASSPGQEKLFF	TGTGCCAGCAGTCCGGGACAAGAAAAACTGTTTTTT
few	TRBD2	TRBV5-1	TRBJ2-5	CASSLGTSGRPQETQYF	TGCGCCAGCAGCTTGGGGACTAGCGGGAGGCCGCAAGAGACCCAGTACTTC
NA	NA	TRBV29-1	TRBJ2-5	CSVEVGHGETQYF	TGCAGCGTTGAGGTGGGGCATGGGGAGACCCAGTACTTC
NA	NA	TRBV5-1	TRBJ2-7	CASSLARGYYEQYF	TGCGCCAGCAGCTTGGCCAGGGGTTACTACGAGCAGTACTTC
few	NA	TRBV6-5	TRBJ1-1	CASSQQGNTEAFF	TGTGCCAGCAGCCAACAGGGAAACACTGAAGCTTTCTTT
NA	NA	TRBV6-5	TRBJ2-3	CASTGDGTDTQYF	TGTGCCAGCACAGGGGATGGCACAGATACGCAGTATTTT
NA	NA	TRBV7-6	TRBJ2-2	CASSLELSGNTGELFF	TGTGCCAGCAGCTTAGAACTTTCGGGGAACACCGGGGAGCTGTTTTTT
NA	TRBD1	TRBV6-5	TRBJ2-1	CAISARTGDNEQFF	TGTGCCATCAGTGCAAGGACAGGGGACAATGAGCAGTTCTTC
NA	TRBD1	TRBV9	TRBJ2-5	CASSVGQGSVETQYF	TGTGCCAGCAGCGTAGGACAGGGGAGTGTTGAGACCCAGTACTTC
NA	NA	TRBV18	TRBJ1-2	CASSQGTRLNGYTF	TGTGCCAGCTCACAAGGGACTCGACTCAATGGCTACACCTTC
NA	TRBD1	TRBV2	TRBJ1-2	CASSDQTGGGGYTF	TGTGCCAGCAGCGACCAGACAGGGGGAGGCGGCTACACCTTC
once	TRBD2	TRBV7-2	TRBJ2-7	CASSFFWGTSGDVQYF	TGTGCCAGCAGCTTTTTCTGGGGAACCAGCGGGGACGTGCAGTACTTC
NA	TRBD2	TRBV5-1	TRBJ2-1	CASSFGGVDNEQFF	TGCGCCAGCAGCTTCGGGGGGGTTGACAATGAGCAGTTCTTC
NA	NA	TRBV30	TRBJ1-5	CAWNPGQNQPQHF	TGTGCCTGGAACCCAGGGCAGAATCAGCCCCAGCATTTT
NA	TRBD2	TRBV19	TRBJ2-5	CASRPAGGQETQYF	TGTGCCAGTAGGCCTGCGGGGGGGCAGGAGACCCAGTACTTC
NA	TRBD1	TRBV10-3	TRBJ1-2	CAISQGAGNYGYTF	TGTGCCATCAGTCAGGGGGCAGGTAACTATGGCTACACCTTC
NA	TRBD1	TRBV5-1	TRBJ1-1	CASRVDRARTEAFF	TGCGCCAGCAGGGTTGACAGGGCGCGGACTGAAGCTTTCTTT
NA	NA	TRBV4-3	TRBJ2-7	CASSRSRDYEQYF	TGCGCCAGCAGCCGATCTCGAGACTACGAGCAGTACTTC
NA	TRBD1	TRBV18	TRBJ2-3	CASSPQGTGVADTQYF	TGTGCCAGCTCACCCCAAGGGACAGGGGTTGCGGATACGCAGTATTTT
NA	NA	TRBV18	TRBJ2-2	CASSPGQNTGELFF	TGTGCCAGCTCACCAGGACAAAACACCGGGGAGCTGTTTTTT
NA	NA	TRBV18	TRBJ1-2	CASSTTRGDGYTF	TGTGCCAGCTCTACGACTAGAGGGGATGGCTACACCTTC
NA	TRBD1	TRBV18	TRBJ1-1	CASSRDRTTEAFF	TGTGCCAGCTCAAGGGACAGGACCACTGAAGCTTTCTTT
NA	TRBD2	TRBV5-1	TRBJ2-1	CASSLGRLAGGRNEQFF	TGCGCCAGCAGCTTGGGGCGCTTAGCGGGAGGGCGGAATGAGCAGTTCTTC
NA	NA	TRBV7-7	TRBJ2-5	CASSPPSGVETQYF	TGTGCTAGCAGCCCCCCCTCGGGGGTAGAGACCCAGTACTTC
NA	NA	TRBV7-6	TRBJ2-5	CASSLGASTVTQYF	TGTGCCAGCAGCTTAGGGGCTAGCACGGTGACCCAGTACTTC
NA	NA	TRBV11-2	TRBJ2-5	CASSPDPVGGTQYF	TGTGCCAGCAGCCCAGACCCGGTTGGCGGGACCCAGTACTTC
NA	TRBD1	TRBV7-7	TRBJ1-2	CASSSKNRDSYDRHDGYTF	TGTGCCAGCAGCTCCAAGAACCGGGACAGCTACGACCGGCACGATGGCTACACCTTC
NA	NA	TRBV7-8	TRBJ1-1	CASSSREGNTEAFF	TGTGCCAGCAGCTCCAGGGAGGGGAACACTGAAGCTTTCTTT
few	NA	TRBV7-2	TRBJ2-2	CASSSLVETGELFF	TGTGCCAGCAGCTCGCTAGTAGAAACCGGGGAGCTGTTTTTT
NA	NA	TRBV2	TRBJ1-1	CASSDGTGRSAFF	TGTGCCAGCAGTGATGGAACAGGGCGTAGTGCTTTCTTT
NA	TRBD2	TRBV27	TRBJ2-1	CASTRGVEQFF	TGTGCCAGCACCCGGGGGGTTGAGCAGTTCTTC
NA	NA	TRBV5-1	TRBJ2-5	CASSLGLPSYQETQYF	TGCGCCAGCAGCTTGGGTCTTCCCTCTTACCAAGAGACCCAGTACTTC
NA	TRBD1	TRBV12-5	TRBJ1-5	CASGLVLFGQGGRLQPQHF	TGTGCTAGTGGTTTGGTACTTTTCGGACAGGGGGGACGCTTGCAGCCCCAGCATTTT
NA	TRBD1	TRBV27	TRBJ2-1	CASSWSRDRVQFF	TGTGCCAGCAGTTGGTCCCGGGACAGGGTCCAATTCTTC
NA	TRBD1	TRBV7-3	TRBJ2-2	CASSIRPDRGADGELFF	TGTGCCAGCAGCATCCGCCCGGACAGGGGTGCGGACGGGGAGCTGTTTTTT
NA	TRBD1	TRBV5-1	TRBJ2-2	CASSFGQGAGELFF	TGCGCCAGCAGCTTTGGGCAGGGGGCCGGGGAGCTGTTTTTT
NA	TRBD1	TRBV5-1	TRBJ1-2	CASSLERQGGHGYTF	TGCGCCAGCAGCTTGGAGAGACAGGGAGGACATGGCTACACCTTC
once	NA	TRBV7-9	TRBJ1-2	CASSDTVDYGYTF	TGTGCCAGCAGCGACACAGTTGACTATGGCTACACCTTC
few	NA	TRBV7-9	TRBJ2-3	CASSLGGGRVGSDTQYF	TGTGCCAGCAGCTTAGGAGGAGGTAGGGTTGGATCAGATACGCAGTATTTT
NA	TRBD1	TRBV7-8	TRBJ2-7	CASSFPGQPRQYF	TGTGCCAGCAGCTTCCCGGGACAGCCACGGCAGTACTTC
NA	TRBD1	TRBV7-2	TRBJ1-6	CASRLQGAPLHF	TGTGCCAGCAGGCTCCAGGGGGCACCCCTCCACTTT
NA	NA	TRBV29-1	TRBJ1-5	CSVVTQNNQPQHF	TGCAGCGTTGTTACACAGAACAATCAGCCCCAGCATTTT
NA	NA	TRBV7-2	TRBJ1-5	CASSLWASNNQPQHF	TGTGCCAGCAGCTTATGGGCCTCGAACAATCAGCCCCAGCATTTT
NA	NA	TRBV28	TRBJ2-4	CASSPESPYDKNIQYF	TGTGCCAGCAGCCCTGAGTCCCCTTATGACAAAAACATTCAGTACTTC
NA	TRBD2	TRBV7-3	TRBJ2-2	CASSPLAGGGAGGELFF	TGTGCCAGCAGCCCTCTAGCGGGAGGTGGGGCAGGCGGGGAGCTGTTTTTT
NA	NA	TRBV2	TRBJ1-1	CASSGEVGNTEAFF	TGTGCCAGCAGTGGCGAGGTTGGGAACACTGAAGCTTTCTTT
NA	NA	TRBV6-1	TRBJ1-5	CASSAQDYQPQHF	TGTGCCAGCAGTGCCCAGGACTATCAGCCCCAGCATTTT